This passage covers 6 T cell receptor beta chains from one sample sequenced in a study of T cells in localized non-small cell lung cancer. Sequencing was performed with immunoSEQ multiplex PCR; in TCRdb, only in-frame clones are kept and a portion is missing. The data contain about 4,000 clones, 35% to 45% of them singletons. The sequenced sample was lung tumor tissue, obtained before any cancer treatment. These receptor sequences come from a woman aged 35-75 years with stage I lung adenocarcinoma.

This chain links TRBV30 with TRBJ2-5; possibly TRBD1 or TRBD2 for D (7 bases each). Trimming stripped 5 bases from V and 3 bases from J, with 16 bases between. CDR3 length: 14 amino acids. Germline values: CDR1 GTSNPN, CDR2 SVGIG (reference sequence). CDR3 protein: CAWVRQGGEETQYF. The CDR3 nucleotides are TGTGCCTGGGTTCGTCAGGGGGGGGAAGAGACCCAGTACTTC.

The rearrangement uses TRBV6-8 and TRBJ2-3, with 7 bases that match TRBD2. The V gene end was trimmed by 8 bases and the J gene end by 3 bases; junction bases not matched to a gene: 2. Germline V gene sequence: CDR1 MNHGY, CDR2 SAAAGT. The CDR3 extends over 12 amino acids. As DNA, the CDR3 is TGTGCCAGCGGGAGGGGAACAGATACGCAGTATTTT. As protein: CASGRGTDTQYF.

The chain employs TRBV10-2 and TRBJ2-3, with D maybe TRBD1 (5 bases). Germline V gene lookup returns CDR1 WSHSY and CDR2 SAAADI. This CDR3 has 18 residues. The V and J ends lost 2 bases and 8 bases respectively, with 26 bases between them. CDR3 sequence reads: CASSEQNPLTGHPLTQYF. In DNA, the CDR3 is TGCGCCAGCAGTGAGCAGAATCCCCTTACTGGACACCCCCTTACGCAGTATTTT.

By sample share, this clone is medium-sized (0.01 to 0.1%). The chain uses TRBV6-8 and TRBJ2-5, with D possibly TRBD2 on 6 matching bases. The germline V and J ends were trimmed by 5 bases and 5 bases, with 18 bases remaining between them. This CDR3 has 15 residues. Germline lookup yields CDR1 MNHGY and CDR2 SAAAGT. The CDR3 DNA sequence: TGTGCCAGCAGTCCCCGGACAATTGGGGGGGAGACCCAGTACTTC. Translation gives CASSPRTIGGETQYF.

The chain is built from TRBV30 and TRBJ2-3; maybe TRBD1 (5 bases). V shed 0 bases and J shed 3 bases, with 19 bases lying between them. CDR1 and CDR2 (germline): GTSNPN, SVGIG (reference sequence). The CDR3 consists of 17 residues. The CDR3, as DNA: TGTGCCTGGAGTGTGCGAGGACACCCATCTCGAACAGATACGCAGTATTTT. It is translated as CAWSVRGHPSRTDTQYF. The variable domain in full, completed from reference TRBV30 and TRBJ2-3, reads SQTIHQWPATLVQPVGSPLSLECTVEGTSNPNLYWYRQAAGRGLQLLFYSVGIGQISSEVPQNLSASRPQDRQFILSSKKLLLSDSGFYLCAWSVRGHPSRTDTQYFGPGTRLTVL.

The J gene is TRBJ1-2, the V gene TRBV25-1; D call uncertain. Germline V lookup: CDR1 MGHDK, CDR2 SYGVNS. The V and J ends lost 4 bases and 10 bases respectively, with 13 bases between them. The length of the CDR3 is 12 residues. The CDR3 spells CASSGSGIDYTF. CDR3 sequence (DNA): TGTGCCAGCAGTGGGTCCGGTATCGACTACACCTTC.